One sample yielded the 10 T cell receptor beta chains listed below, sequenced in a study of blood T cell repertoires in COVID-19 (dated by TCRdb to 2019 to 2021). Receptor amplification or capture employed the immunoSEQ multiplex PCR assay. Imported from immuneACCESS, the table was reduced by TCRdb to in-frame sequences with V and J called. These copies leave out some clones; in studies compared against another copy, an unresolved V gene accounts for under half, and the cause of the remainder is not known. The sample contains roughly 73,000 clones, approximately 91% of them found a single time. The top ten clones comprise about 2.7% of the sample. Sequenced sample: peripheral blood. The receptors were sampled from a man in his 70s with active or convalescent COVID-19.

The chain uses TRBV2 and TRBJ1-5; a weak D match, TRBD1 (5 bases). V was shortened by 3 bases and J by 4 bases, with 13 bases between the two germline ends. Germline V gives CDR1 SNHLY, CDR2 FYNNEI. The CDR3 is made up of 15 amino acids. CDR3 nucleotide sequence: TGTGCCAGCAGTGATTCGGGACTCTGGAATCAGCCCCAGCATTTT. Translating it yields CASSDSGLWNQPQHF.

The rearrangement links TRBV7-3 to TRBJ2-3; the match to TRBD2 covers 12 bases. J lost 4 bases, V lost 5 bases, and 13 bases had no gene match. This CDR3 is 18 amino acids long. Germline CDR1 is SGHTA and CDR2 is FQGTGA. CDR3: CASSRRLAGAPGADTQYF. The DNA for the CDR3 is TGTGCCAGCAGCCGCAGACTAGCGGGAGCCCCAGGGGCAGATACGCAGTATTTT.

The chain recombines TRBV19 with TRBJ1-1, with TRBD1 identical over 8 bases. With V trimmed by 2 bases and J by 0 bases, 8 bases remained unmatched. CDR3 length: 17 amino acids. Germline CDR1 reads LNHDA; CDR2 reads SQIVND (reference sequence). CDR3 DNA: TGTGCCAGTAGTATAAGGACAGGGTTGATCATGAACACTGAAGCTTTCTTT. Translation gives CASSIRTGLIMNTEAFF.

The chain employs TRBV5-1 and TRBJ2-7, with 12 bases matching TRBD1. Germline V gene lookup returns CDR1 SGHRS and CDR2 YFSETQ. The CDR3 is 15 amino acids. Trimming at V came to 5 bases and at J to 7 bases, leaving 10 bases not matched to a gene. The CDR3: CASSWGQGATGEQYF. The CDR3 nucleotides are TGCGCCAGCAGTTGGGGACAGGGGGCGACGGGGGAGCAGTACTTC.

This rearrangement joins TRBV11-1 to TRBJ2-1, with D maybe TRBD2 (5 bases). Trimming stripped 1 base from V and 8 bases from J, with 12 bases between. The germline CDR1 and CDR2 sequences are SGHAT and FQDESV (reference sequence). This CDR3 comprises 14 residues. As DNA, the CDR3 is TGTGCCAGCAGCTTAGTCGGACTTCGGGATGAGCAGTTCTTC. Its protein product is CASSLVGLRDEQFF.

The chain recombines TRBV18 with TRBJ1-5, with no clear D. Trimming left V 0 bases short and J 7 bases short, with 13 bases between. There are 15 residues in the CDR3. CDR1 and CDR2 from the germline V gene are KGHSH and LQKENI. The CDR3 DNA reads as TGTGCCAGCTCACCACCGGGAGGGATTGGGCAGCCCCAGCATTTT. It encodes CASSPPGGIGQPQHF.

CDR3 loop: CATSRDLVQPQHF. The CDR3 coding sequence is TGTGCCACCAGCAGAGATCTAGTTCAGCCCCAGCATTTT. This chain joins TRBV15 and TRBJ1-5, with D unresolved. Per the germline V gene, CDR1 is LNHNV and CDR2 is YYDKDF (reference sequence). The ends were cut back, 0 bases at V and 6 bases at J, with 6 bases in the middle. The CDR3 has 13 amino acids.

The gene calls are TRBV11-3 and TRBJ1-2; 10 positions match TRBD1. Per the germline V gene, CDR1 is SGHNT and CDR2 is YENEEA. The CDR3 loop spans 16 amino acids. The J segment lost 4 bases and the V segment lost 4 bases, leaving 9 bases of the junction unmatched. The CDR3 nucleotides are TGTGCCAGCAGCTCCCACCGGGACAGGGGAATCTATGGCTACACCTTC. It translates to CASSSHRDRGIYGYTF.

The chain employs TRBV3-1 (or the pseudogene TRBV3-2) and TRBJ2-5; 7 nucleotides match TRBD2. This CDR3 has 17 residues. Germline CDR1 LGHDT, CDR2 YNNKEL (reference sequence). The V and J ends lost 0 bases and 3 bases, in that order; junction bases with no gene match: 10. The chain's CDR3 is CASSQEPPSGQKETQYF. The CDR3 coding sequence is TGTGCCAGCAGCCAAGAACCTCCTAGCGGACAAAAAGAGACCCAGTACTTC.

The rearrangement links TRBV3-1 (or the pseudogene TRBV3-2) to TRBJ2-6, with unresolved D. This CDR3 comprises 15 residues. V was shortened by 0 bases and J by 1 base, with 4 bases between the two germline ends. The germline gives CDR1 LGHDT, CDR2 YNNKEL (reference sequence). For the CDR3, the DNA is TGTGCCAGCAGCCAAGACAATTCTGGGGCCAACGTCCTGACTTTC. This sequence encodes CASSQDNSGANVLTF.